Listed here are 16 T cell receptor beta chains from one sample, sequenced in a study of blood T cell repertoires in COVID-19. TCRdb's copy holds only in-frame clones and misses some; the assay was immunoSEQ multiplex PCR. The sample has hundreds of thousands of clones; more than 85% are singletons. The sequenced material came from peripheral blood. The origin of the receptors is a man aged 55 to 70 with COVID-19, enrolled during active disease.

This chain links TRBV2 with TRBJ2-1; 7 nucleotides align to TRBD2. This CDR3 is 14 amino acids long. Germline-derived CDR1 and CDR2 are SNHLY and FYNNEI. V shed 8 bases, J shed 8 bases, and the junction held 12 bases outside the gene matches. This CDR3 reads CASHQGGSTHEQFF. The CDR3, as DNA: TGTGCCAGCCACCAGGGCGGGAGCACCCATGAGCAGTTCTTC.

V usage is TRBV3-1 (or the pseudogene TRBV3-2) and J usage is TRBJ1-3; D remains ambiguous. Germline loops: CDR1 LGHDT, CDR2 YNNKEL (reference sequence). The CDR3 totals 16 residues. Trimming removed 2 bases at V and 2 bases at J, with 13 bases between. The CDR3, as DNA: TGTGCCAGCAGCCAAACTATGAGTTCGACTGGAAACACCATATATTTT. It encodes CASSQTMSSTGNTIYF.

The chain is built from TRBV2 and TRBJ1-1; D ambiguous. V gave up 4 bases and J gave up 10 bases, with 10 bases separating them. The germline gives CDR1 SNHLY, CDR2 FYNNEI. There are 11 residues in the CDR3. CDR3 DNA sequence: TGTGCCAGCAGTGTTGGCAGTCGAGCTTTCTTT. Encoded protein: CASSVGSRAFF.

V gene TRBV5-1 combines with J gene TRBJ1-1, with 7 bases fitting TRBD1. Germline CDR1 is SGHRS and CDR2 is YFSETQ. V gave up 5 bases and J gave up 4 bases; unmatched junction bases: 20. CDR3 length: 18 amino acids. The CDR3 loop is CASRNQGGLQGSSTEAFF. In nucleotides, the CDR3 is TGCGCCAGCAGAAACCAGGGGGGCCTACAGGGCAGCAGCACTGAAGCTTTCTTT.

The rearrangement links TRBV5-1 to TRBJ2-7; 8 bases map to TRBD2. V shed 4 bases, J shed 3 bases, and the junction held 9 bases outside the gene matches. Germline V gene lookup returns CDR1 SGHRS and CDR2 YFSETQ. This CDR3 has 15 amino acids. This chain's CDR3 is CASSPRPAGDYEQYF. As DNA, the CDR3 is TGCGCCAGCAGCCCACGTCCAGCGGGGGACTACGAGCAGTACTTC. The full variable domain, rest sourced from reference TRBV5-1 and TRBJ2-7, is KAGVTQTPRYLIKTRGQQVTLSCSPISGHRSVSWYQQTPGQGLQFLFEYFSETQRNKGNFPGRFSGRQFSNSRSEMNVSTLELGDSALYLCASSPRPAGDYEQYFGPGTRLTVT.

The genes are TRBV19 and TRBJ1-2, with a weak D call TRBD1 (6 bases). Germline loops: CDR1 LNHDA, CDR2 SQIVND (reference sequence). V was trimmed by 8 bases and J by 4 bases, leaving 11 bases between them. CDR3 size: 12 residues. CDR3 DNA: TGTGCCAGTGCCCGGGACACCTATGGCTACACCTTC. Translated: CASARDTYGYTF.

This clone appeared once. This chain connects TRBV3-1 (or the pseudogene TRBV3-2) to TRBJ2-7, with D perhaps TRBD1 (5 bases). The CDR3 is made up of 16 amino acids. CDR1 LGHDT and CDR2 YNNKEL come from the germline V gene (reference sequence). V was cut by 1 base and J by 2 bases, with 15 bases left in between. CDR3 sequence (DNA): TGTGCCAGCAGCCAAGTCCGTACAGGAATTCCCTACGAGCAGTACTTC. This gives the protein CASSQVRTGIPYEQYF.

As regards this clone: The junction departs from germline at one end; a sequencing error may be responsible. The gene calls are TRBV24-1 and TRBJ2-3, with TRBD2 matching 9 bases. This CDR3 is 16 amino acids long. Per the germline V gene, CDR1 is KGHDR and CDR2 is SFDVKD. In DNA, the CDR3 is TGTGCCACCAGTGACCGTAGCGGGAGAAGCACAGGTACGCAGTATTTT. Translated, it gives CATSDRSGRSTGTQYF.

The V call is TRBV7-3, the J call TRBJ2-1; TRBD2 aligns across 14 bases. This CDR3 contains 21 residues. Trimming cost V 0 bases and J 3 bases; bases outside gene matches: 13. CDR1 is SGHTA and CDR2 is FQGTGA in the germline V gene. CDR3: CASSLTGAGTSGSWDYNEQFF. CDR3 nucleotides: TGTGCCAGCAGCTTAACAGGGGCGGGGACTAGCGGGAGTTGGGACTACAATGAGCAGTTCTTC.

V usage is TRBV19 and J usage is TRBJ1-4; possible D gene TRBD1, 5 bases. This CDR3 spans 16 amino acids. V gave up 7 bases and J gave up 0 bases, with 15 bases separating them. CDR1 is LNHDA, CDR2 SQIVND, per germline (reference sequence). CDR3 sequence reads: CASTQVGATTNEKLFF. The CDR3 nucleotides are TGTGCCAGTACCCAGGTTGGGGCTACAACTAATGAAAAACTGTTTTTT.

This chain connects TRBV18 to TRBJ1-5, with D possibly TRBD1 on 6 matching bases. The CDR3 is made up of 15 amino acids. CDR1 and CDR2 (germline): KGHSH, LQKENI. Between the trimmed V and J ends, which lost 6 bases and 0 bases, there was a span of 12 bases. The CDR3 spells CASSSDRNSNQPQHF. The CDR3 nucleotides read TGTGCCAGCTCGTCGGACAGAAATAGCAATCAGCCCCAGCATTTT.

The V call is TRBV6-5, the J call TRBJ1-2, with D possibly matching TRBD1 (5 bases). The CDR3 contains 14 residues. Trimming took off 11 bases at V and 2 bases at J, with 18 bases between the two ends. Germline CDR1 MNHEY, CDR2 SVGAGI. This CDR3 reads CAGRYRRGNYGYTF. The CDR3 bases are TGTGCCGGAAGGTACAGGCGGGGGAACTATGGCTACACCTTC.

The genes are TRBV5-5 and TRBJ2-1; D is perhaps TRBD2 (6 bases). Trimming took 0 bases from V and 6 from J, leaving 16 bases between them. The CDR3 runs to 16 residues. Germline V lookup: CDR1 SGHKS, CDR2 YYEKEE (reference sequence). The CDR3 nucleotides read TGTGCCAGCAGCTTGGTTGGGCGCGGGATAATCAATGAGCAGTTCTTC. This sequence encodes CASSLVGRGIINEQFF.

V is TRBV18 and J is TRBJ1-1, with D unclear. Per germline, CDR1 KGHSH and CDR2 LQKENI. The CDR3 consists of 15 residues. V lost 8 bases and J lost 0, with 16 bases in between. The CDR3 nucleotides read TGTGCCAGCGCAGAGACACGGGGATTGAACACTGAAGCTTTCTTT. Translated, it gives CASAETRGLNTEAFF.

The chain recombines TRBV21-1 with TRBJ2-3; the tabulated D call, TRBD2, remains unverified against the DNA. TRBV21-1 has pseudogene status. CDR3 length equals 13 residues. CDR3 nucleotides: TGTGCCAGCAGCCCAATGAGGGCCCAGGAAGGTGATTTT. Translated: CASSPMRAQEGDF.

The chain combines TRBV3-1 (or the pseudogene TRBV3-2) with TRBJ1-1; 11 positions match TRBD1. The CDR3 has 17 residues. Losses at the gene ends were 4 bases for V and 1 base for J; bases not matched to a gene: 8. Germline CDR1 is LGHDT and CDR2 is YNNKEL (reference sequence). This CDR3 reads CASSPHGQGARNTEAFF. In nucleotides, the CDR3 is TGTGCCAGCAGCCCTCATGGACAGGGGGCGAGGAACACTGAAGCTTTCTTT.